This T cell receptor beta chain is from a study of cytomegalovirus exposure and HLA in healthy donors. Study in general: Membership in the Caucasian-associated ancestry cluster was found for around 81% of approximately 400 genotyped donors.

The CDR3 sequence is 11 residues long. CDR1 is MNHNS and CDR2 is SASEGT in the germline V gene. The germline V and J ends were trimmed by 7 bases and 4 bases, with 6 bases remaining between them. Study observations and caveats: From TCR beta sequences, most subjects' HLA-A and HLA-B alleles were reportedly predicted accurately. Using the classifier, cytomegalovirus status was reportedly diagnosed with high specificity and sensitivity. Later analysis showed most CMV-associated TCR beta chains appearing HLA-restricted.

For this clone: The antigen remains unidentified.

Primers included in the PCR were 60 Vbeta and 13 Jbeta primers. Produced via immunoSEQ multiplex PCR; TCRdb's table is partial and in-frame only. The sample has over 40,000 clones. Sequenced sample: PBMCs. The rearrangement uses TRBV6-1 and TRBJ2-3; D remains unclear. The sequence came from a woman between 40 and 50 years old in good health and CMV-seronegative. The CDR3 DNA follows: TGTGCCAGCACTCCTGCAGATACGCAGTATTTT. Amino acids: CASTPADTQYF.